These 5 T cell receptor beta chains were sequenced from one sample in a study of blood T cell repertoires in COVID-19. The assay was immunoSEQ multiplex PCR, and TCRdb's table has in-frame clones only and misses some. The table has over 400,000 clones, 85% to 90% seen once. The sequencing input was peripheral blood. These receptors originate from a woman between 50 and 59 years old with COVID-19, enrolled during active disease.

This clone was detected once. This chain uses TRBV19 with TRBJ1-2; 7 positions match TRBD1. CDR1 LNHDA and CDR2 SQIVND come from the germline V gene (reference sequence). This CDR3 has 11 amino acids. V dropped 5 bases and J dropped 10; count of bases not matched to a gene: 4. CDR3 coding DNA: TGTGCCAGTAGTTGGGACAGTTCCTACACCTTC. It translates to CASSWDSSYTF.

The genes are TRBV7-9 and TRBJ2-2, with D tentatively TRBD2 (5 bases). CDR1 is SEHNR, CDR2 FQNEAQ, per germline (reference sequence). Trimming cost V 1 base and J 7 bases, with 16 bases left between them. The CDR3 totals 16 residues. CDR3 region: CASSLVDGLMGGELFF. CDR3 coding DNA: TGTGCCAGCAGCTTAGTGGATGGACTTATGGGCGGGGAGCTGTTTTTT.

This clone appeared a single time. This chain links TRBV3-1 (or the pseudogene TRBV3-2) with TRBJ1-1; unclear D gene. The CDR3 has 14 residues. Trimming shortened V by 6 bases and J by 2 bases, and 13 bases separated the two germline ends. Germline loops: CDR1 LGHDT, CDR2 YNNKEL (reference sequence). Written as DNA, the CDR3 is TGTGCCAGCAGGGAGGGCAGATTTAACACTGAAGCTTTCTTT. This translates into CASREGRFNTEAFF.

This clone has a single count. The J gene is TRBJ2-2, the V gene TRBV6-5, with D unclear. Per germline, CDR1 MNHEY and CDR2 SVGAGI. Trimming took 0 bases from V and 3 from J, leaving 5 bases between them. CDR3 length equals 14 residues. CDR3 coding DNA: TGTGCCAGCAGTTACTCGGCAGACACCGGGGAGCTGTTTTTT. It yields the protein CASSYSADTGELFF.

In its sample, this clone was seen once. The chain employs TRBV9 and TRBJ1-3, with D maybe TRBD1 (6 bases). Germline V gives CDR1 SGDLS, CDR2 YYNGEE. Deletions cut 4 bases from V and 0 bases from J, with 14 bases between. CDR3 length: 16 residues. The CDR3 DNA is TGTGCCAGCAGCACCTCGAAGGGGGACTCTGGAAACACCATATATTTT. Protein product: CASSTSKGDSGNTIYF.